A single sample gave rise to the 11 T cell receptor beta chains below, sequenced in a study of shared clonotypes between healthy human individuals. Only in-frame clones appear in the TCRdb table, and some are missing; sequencing was by immunoSEQ multiplex PCR. The sample carries roughly 2 million clones, roughly 94% recorded once. CD45RO-negative, CCR7-selected cells formed the naive CD8 fraction, which excluded terminally differentiated effector memory CD45RA+ cells. Sequenced input: naive CD8+ T cells sorted from blood. The receptors stem from a man in his late teens or twenties in good health.

This chain joins TRBV4-3 and TRBJ2-1; 13 nucleotides agree with TRBD2. CDR3 length equals 15 residues. V dropped 0 bases and J dropped 15; count of bases not matched to a gene: 8. Germline V gene sequence: CDR1 LGHNA, CDR2 YSLEER. As DNA, the CDR3 is TGCGCCAGCAGCCAAGATCGGACTAGCGGGAGAATCCCGTTCTTC. As protein: CASSQDRTSGRIPFF.

This sequence joins TRBV4-3 and TRBJ2-7, with 10 bases fitting TRBD2. Unmatched junction bases numbered 8, after V lost 0 bases and J lost 3 bases. This CDR3 has 17 amino acids. The germline V gene has CDR1 LGHNA and CDR2 YSLEER. Here the CDR3 reads CASSQDSSLAGDYEQYF. For the CDR3, the DNA is TGCGCCAGCAGCCAAGATTCCAGCCTAGCGGGAGACTACGAGCAGTACTTC.

This clone was seen only once. The chain has TRBV19 and TRBJ2-7, with 7 bases aligning to TRBD1. The CDR3 is 13 residues long. Germline lookup yields CDR1 LNHDA and CDR2 SQIVND (reference sequence). V gave up 6 bases and J gave up 7 bases; unmatched junction bases: 9. In DNA, the CDR3 is TGTGCCAGTAGCCAAAAACAGGGGCTGGAGCAGTACTTC. This gives the protein CASSQKQGLEQYF.

The chain uses TRBV28 and TRBJ2-7; D assignment may be TRBD1 or TRBD2 (7 bases each). The germline V gene encodes CDR1 MDHEN and CDR2 SYDVKM. Deletions cut 4 bases from V and 0 bases from J, with 13 bases between. This CDR3 region has 15 residues. The CDR3 DNA reads as TGTGCCAGCAGTTACAGGGGAGGGAGCTCCTACGAGCAGTACTTC. Protein sequence: CASSYRGGSSYEQYF.

The V gene is TRBV11-2, the J gene TRBJ2-5; weak D call: TRBD2 (6 bases). V was pared by 6 bases and J by 5 bases, with 16 bases between. CDR3 length equals 14 residues. In germline, CDR1 is SGHAT, CDR2 FQNNGV. CDR3 sequence reads: CASRFSGTRETQYF. CDR3 coding DNA: TGTGCCAGCAGATTTTCAGGGACTCGGGAGACCCAGTACTTC.

This clone was seen more than once but under ten times. This chain joins TRBV19 and TRBJ1-2; the D is unclear. V dropped 6 bases and J dropped 5 bases, with 13 bases sitting between them. The germline gives CDR1 LNHDA, CDR2 SQIVND (reference sequence). This CDR3 spans 13 amino acids. The CDR3 region is CASSNSLPYGYTF. DNA of the CDR3: TGTGCCAGTAGCAACAGCTTACCATATGGCTACACCTTC. The variable domain in full, completed from reference TRBV19 and TRBJ1-2, reads DGGITQSPKYLFRKEGQNVTLSCEQNLNHDAMYWYRQDPGQGLRLIYYSQIVNDFQKGDIAEGYSVSREKKESFPLTVTSAQKNPTAFYLCASSNSLPYGYTFGSGTRLTVV.

The gene calls are TRBV2 and TRBJ2-7, with 7 bases lining up with TRBD2. The germline CDR1 and CDR2 sequences are SNHLY and FYNNEI. V gave up 8 bases and J gave up 0 bases; unmatched junction bases: 4. CDR3 length: 13 amino acids. Here the CDR3 reads CASDGGSSYEQYF. The CDR3 DNA follows: TGTGCCAGCGACGGGGGGAGCTCCTACGAGCAGTACTTC.

Details on this clone: At the DNA level, this CDR3 is encoded by other sequences in the same sample as well. The chain is built from TRBV19 and TRBJ2-7, with TRBD2 matching 8 bases. CDR1 and CDR2 (germline): LNHDA, SQIVND (reference sequence). The CDR3 runs to 14 residues. The junction had 3 bases not matched to a gene; V was cut back by 2 bases and J by 3 bases. The DNA of the CDR3 is TGTGCCAGTAGTATAAGCAGCGGGAGCTACGAGCAGTACTTC. Translation: CASSISSGSYEQYF.

The table lists this clone with a few counts. This specimen includes other DNA sequences encoding the same CDR3. The chain couples TRBV4-3 to TRBJ2-5, with D unresolved. This CDR3 contains 13 residues. Germline V gives CDR1 LGHNA, CDR2 YSLEER. V was cut by 0 bases and J by 3 bases, with 5 bases left in between. CDR3 in DNA: TGCGCCAGCAGCCAAGATACAGAAGAGACCCAGTACTTC. Protein sequence: CASSQDTEETQYF.

Here the CDR3 reads CASSNTLLAATYEQYF. CDR3 DNA: TGTGCCAGCAGCAATACCCTACTAGCGGCAACTTACGAGCAGTACTTC. The rearrangement joins TRBV9 to TRBJ2-7; TRBD2 matches 8 bases. In germline, CDR1 is SGDLS, CDR2 YYNGEE. This CDR3 comprises 16 residues. Trimming removed 4 bases from V and 4 bases from J; junction bases left unmatched: 13.

The CDR3 loop reads CASSELRTSGSQFF. The CDR3, as DNA: TGTGCCAGCAGTGAATTAAGGACTAGCGGGAGCCAGTTCTTC. The chain couples TRBV6-1 to TRBJ2-1; TRBD2 matches 13 bases. V shed 2 bases and J 13 bases; nucleotides not matched to a gene: 5. This CDR3 has 14 amino acids. CDR1 and CDR2 (germline): MNHNS, SASEGT.